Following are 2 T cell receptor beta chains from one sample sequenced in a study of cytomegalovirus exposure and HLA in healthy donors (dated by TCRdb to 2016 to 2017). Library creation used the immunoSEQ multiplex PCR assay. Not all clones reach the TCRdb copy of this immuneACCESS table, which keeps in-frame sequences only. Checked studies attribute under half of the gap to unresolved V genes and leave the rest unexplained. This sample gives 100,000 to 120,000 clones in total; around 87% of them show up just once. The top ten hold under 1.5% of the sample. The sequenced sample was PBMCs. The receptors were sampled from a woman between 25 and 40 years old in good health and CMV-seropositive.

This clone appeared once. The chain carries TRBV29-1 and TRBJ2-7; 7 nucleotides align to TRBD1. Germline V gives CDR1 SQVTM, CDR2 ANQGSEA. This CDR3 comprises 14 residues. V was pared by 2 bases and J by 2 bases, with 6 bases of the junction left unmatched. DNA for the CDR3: TGCAGCGTTGAACTTCCGGGACAGACCTACGAGCAGTACTTC. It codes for CSVELPGQTYEQYF.

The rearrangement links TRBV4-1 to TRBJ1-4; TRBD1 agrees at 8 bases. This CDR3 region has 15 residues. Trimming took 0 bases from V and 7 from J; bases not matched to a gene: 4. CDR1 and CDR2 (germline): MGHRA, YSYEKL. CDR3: CASSQDQGAFEKLFF. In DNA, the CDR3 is TGCGCCAGCAGCCAAGATCAGGGGGCGTTTGAAAAACTGTTTTTT.